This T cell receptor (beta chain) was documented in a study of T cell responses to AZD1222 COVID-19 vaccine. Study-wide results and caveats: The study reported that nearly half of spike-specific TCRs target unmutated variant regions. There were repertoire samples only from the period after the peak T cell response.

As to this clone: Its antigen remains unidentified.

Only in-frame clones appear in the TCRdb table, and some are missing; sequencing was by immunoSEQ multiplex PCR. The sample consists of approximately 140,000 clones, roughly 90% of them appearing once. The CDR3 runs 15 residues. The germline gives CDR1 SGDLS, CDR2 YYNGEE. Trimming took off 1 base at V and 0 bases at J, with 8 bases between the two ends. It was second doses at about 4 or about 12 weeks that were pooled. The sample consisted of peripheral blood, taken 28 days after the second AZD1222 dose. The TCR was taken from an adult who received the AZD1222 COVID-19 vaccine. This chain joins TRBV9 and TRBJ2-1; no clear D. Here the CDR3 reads CASSVMVSSYNEQFF. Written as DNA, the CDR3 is TGTGCCAGCAGCGTAATGGTGAGCTCCTACAATGAGCAGTTCTTC.